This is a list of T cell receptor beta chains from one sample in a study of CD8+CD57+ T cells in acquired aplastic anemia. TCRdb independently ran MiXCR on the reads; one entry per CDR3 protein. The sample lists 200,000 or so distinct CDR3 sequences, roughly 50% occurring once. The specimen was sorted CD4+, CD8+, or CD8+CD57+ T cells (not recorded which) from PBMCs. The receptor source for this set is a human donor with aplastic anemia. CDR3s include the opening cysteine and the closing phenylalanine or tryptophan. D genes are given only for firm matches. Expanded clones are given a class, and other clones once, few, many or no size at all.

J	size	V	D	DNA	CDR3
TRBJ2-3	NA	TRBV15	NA	TGTGCCACCAGCAGTGCCCTGACTGGTAGCACAGATACGCAGTATTTT	CATSSALTGSTDTQYF
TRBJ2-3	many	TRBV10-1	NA	TGCGCCAGCAGTGAGAGCTACACAGATACGCAGTATTTT	CASSESYTDTQYF
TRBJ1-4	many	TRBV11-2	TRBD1	TGTGCCAGCAGCTTAGCACGGACAGGTCATGAAAAACTGTTTTTT	CASSLARTGHEKLFF
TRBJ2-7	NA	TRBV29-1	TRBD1	TGCAGCGTTGTGACAGGGGGCGCGGGCGAGCAGTACTTC	CSVVTGGAGEQYF
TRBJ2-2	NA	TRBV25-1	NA	TGTGCCAGCATGCGGGAAACGAACACCGGGGAGCTGTTTTTT	CASMRETNTGELFF
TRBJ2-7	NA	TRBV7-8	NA	TGTGCCAGCAGCCAGAACGCCCTCTCCTACGAGCAGTACTTC	CASSQNALSYEQYF
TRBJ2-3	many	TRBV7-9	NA	TGTGCCAGCAGCTTAGAGTTGGAAAGCACAGATACGCAGTATTTT	CASSLELESTDTQYF
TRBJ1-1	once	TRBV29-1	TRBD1	TGCAGCGTTGAAGATCGGAGGGGGCGCCGAACGACTGAAGCTTTCTTT	CSVEDRRGRRTTEAFF
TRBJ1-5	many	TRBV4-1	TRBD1	TGCGCCAGCAGCCCCCAACCGGGACAGGGGGCAGGACAGCCCCAGCATTTT	CASSPQPGQGAGQPQHF
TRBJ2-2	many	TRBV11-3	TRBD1	TGTGCCAGCAGTTCGGACAGGGGCTCGACCGGGGAGCTGTTTTTT	CASSSDRGSTGELFF
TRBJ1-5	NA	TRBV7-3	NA	TGTGCCAGCAGGGGGCAAGGACAGCCCCAGCATTTT	CASRGQGQPQHF
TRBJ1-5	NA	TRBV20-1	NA	TGCAGTGCCAGACGGGAGACCCAGCATTTT	CSARRETQHF
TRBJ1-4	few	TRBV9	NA	TGTGCCAGCAGCCCCGGGGGCGGGGGTTTTGAAAAACTGTTTTTT	CASSPGGGGFEKLFF
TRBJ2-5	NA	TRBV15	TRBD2	TGTGCCACCAGCAGAGTAGCGGGGGGGGAGACCCAGTACTTC	CATSRVAGGETQYF
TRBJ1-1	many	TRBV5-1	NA	TGCGCCAGCAGCCGGACACAGAACACTGAAGCTTTCTTT	CASSRTQNTEAFF
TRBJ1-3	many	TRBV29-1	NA	TGCAGCTTTCTCTCTGGAAACACCATATATTTT	CSFLSGNTIYF
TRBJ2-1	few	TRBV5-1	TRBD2	TGCGCCAGCAGCTGGGGGGGAGGGGAGCAGTTCTTC	CASSWGGGEQFF
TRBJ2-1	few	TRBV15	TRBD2	TGTGCCACCAGCAGAGGGGATAGCGGGGGGGTTAACAATGAGCAGTTCTTC	CATSRGDSGGVNNEQFF
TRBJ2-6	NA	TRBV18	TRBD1	TGTGCCAGCTCACCCAGGGGGCTCACCGCTGGGGCCAACGTCCTGACTTTC	CASSPRGLTAGANVLTF
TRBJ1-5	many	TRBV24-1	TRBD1	TGTGCCACCAGTGATTACGGTCGGACAGGGGGCCGAAGCAATCAGCCCCAGCATTTT	CATSDYGRTGGRSNQPQHF
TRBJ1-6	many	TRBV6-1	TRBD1	TGTGCCAGCAGCCCCTTCATACAGGGGGTTAATTCACCCCTCCACTTT	CASSPFIQGVNSPLHF
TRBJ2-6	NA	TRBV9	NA	TGTGCCAGCAGCGTAGCCAACGTCCTGACTTTC	CASSVANVLTF
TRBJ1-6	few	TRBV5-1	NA	TGCGCCAGCAGCTTGGTACCTGAATCACCCCTCCACTTT	CASSLVPESPLHF
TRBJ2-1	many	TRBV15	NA	TGTGCCACCAGCAGGATCAACAATGAGCAGTTCTTC	CATSRINNEQFF
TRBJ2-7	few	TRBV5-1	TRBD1	TGCGCCAGCAGCGTTGGGGGACAGGGAGTCTACGAGCAGTACTTC	CASSVGGQGVYEQYF
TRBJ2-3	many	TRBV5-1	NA	TGCGCCAGCAGCTTGGTTTCAAGGACTAGCACAGATACGCAGTATTTT	CASSLVSRTSTDTQYF
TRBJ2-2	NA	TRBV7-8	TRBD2	TGTGCCAGCAGCACAAAGACTAGCGGGGACGGGGAGCTGTTTTTT	CASSTKTSGDGELFF
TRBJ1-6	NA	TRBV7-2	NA	TGTGCCAGCAGCCCTGACAACGGAGTTTATAATTCACCCCTCCACTTT	CASSPDNGVYNSPLHF
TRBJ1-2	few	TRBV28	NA	TGTGCCAGCAGTTATCCAGGAGTGTCCTATGGCTACACCTTC	CASSYPGVSYGYTF
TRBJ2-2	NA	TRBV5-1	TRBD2	TGCGCCAGCAGCTTGGGGACTAGCGAAACGAACACCGGGGAGCTGTTTTTT	CASSLGTSETNTGELFF
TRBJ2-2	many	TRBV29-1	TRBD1	TGCAGCGTCGAATCTGGACAGGGGGCCAACACCGGGGAGCTGTTTTTT	CSVESGQGANTGELFF
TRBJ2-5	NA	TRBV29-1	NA	TGCAGCGTTGAAGATAACAGGGGGGCCACCGGGGGGAAGGTTTCAGAGACCCAGTACTTC	CSVEDNRGATGGKVSETQYF
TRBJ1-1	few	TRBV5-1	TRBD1	TGCGCCAGCCGATCGACGACAGGGAAAACTGAAGCTTTCTTT	CASRSTTGKTEAFF
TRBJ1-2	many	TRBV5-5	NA	TGTGCCAGCAGCTTGAATCAGTTGTCCTATGGCTACACCTTC	CASSLNQLSYGYTF
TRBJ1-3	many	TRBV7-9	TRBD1	TGTGCCAGCAGACAGGGGGCCCCTGACTCTGGAAACACCATATATTTT	CASRQGAPDSGNTIYF
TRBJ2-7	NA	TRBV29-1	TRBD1	TGCAGCGTAGAAGGACAGGGGGGGGAAGAGCAGTACTTC	CSVEGQGGEEQYF
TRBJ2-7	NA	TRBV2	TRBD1	TGTGCCACCACGAGAGACAGGGAAGGCTACGAGCAGTACTTC	CATTRDREGYEQYF
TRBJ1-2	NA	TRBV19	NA	TGTGCCAGTAGTTGGAGCGACTATGGCTACACCTTC	CASSWSDYGYTF
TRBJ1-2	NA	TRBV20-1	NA	TGCAGTGCTAGAGATGTCGGGGGCGAGGATGGCTACACCTTC	CSARDVGGEDGYTF
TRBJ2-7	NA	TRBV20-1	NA	TGCAGTGCTAGAGCAGGGGACCGGGCGGCCTACGAGCAGTACTTC	CSARAGDRAAYEQYF
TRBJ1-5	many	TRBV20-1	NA	TGCAGTGCTAGTTCTTCAGGCCGTTGGGATCAGCCCCAGCATTTT	CSASSSGRWDQPQHF
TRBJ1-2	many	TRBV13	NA	TGTGCCAGCAGCCCCCGTAGTGACAGTTATGGCTACACCTTC	CASSPRSDSYGYTF
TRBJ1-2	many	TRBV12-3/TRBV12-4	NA	TGTGCCAGCTCCTCCTTTTGGACGGACCTCTATGGCTACACCTTC	CASSSFWTDLYGYTF
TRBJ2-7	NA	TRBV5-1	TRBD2	TGCGCCAGCAGCCCCGGGACTAGCGGGGGTATTCGGGAGGAGCAGTACTTC	CASSPGTSGGIREEQYF
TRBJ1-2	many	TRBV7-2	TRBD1	TGTGCCAGCAGCTCGGGACAGGCCCCTACCTATGGCTACACCTTC	CASSSGQAPTYGYTF
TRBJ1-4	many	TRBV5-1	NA	TGCGCCAGCAGCGCCCCTGGGGTTAATAATGAAAAACTGTTTTTT	CASSAPGVNNEKLFF
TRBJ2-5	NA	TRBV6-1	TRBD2	TGTGCCAGCAGTTATCCCCCTAGCGGGAGCTCAGAGACCCAGTACTTC	CASSYPPSGSSETQYF
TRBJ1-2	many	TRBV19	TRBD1	TGTGCCAGTAGAAACAGGGGGAGCAACTATGGCTACACCTTC	CASRNRGSNYGYTF
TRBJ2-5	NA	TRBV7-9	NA	TGTGCCAGCACCAGTGGTGGGGGGACCCAGTACTTC	CASTSGGGTQYF
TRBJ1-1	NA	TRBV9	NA	TGTGCCAGCAGCGTAGTGAGTTCGGGGAACACTGAAGCTTTCTTT	CASSVVSSGNTEAFF
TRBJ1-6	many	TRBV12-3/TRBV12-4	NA	TGTGCCAGCAGTCCGGGAATTACTGATAATTCACCCCTCCACTTT	CASSPGITDNSPLHF
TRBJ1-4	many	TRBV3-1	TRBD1	TGTGCCAGCAGTCCATTGACAGGGCCTAATGAAAAACTGTTTTTT	CASSPLTGPNEKLFF
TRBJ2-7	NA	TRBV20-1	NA	TGCAGTGCTAGTAAGCCTAGGAACATCTACGAGCAGTACTTC	CSASKPRNIYEQYF
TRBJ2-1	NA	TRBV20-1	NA	TGCAGTGCTGACCCGGGCGAGGTCAATGGGGATACGCAGTTCTTC	CSADPGEVNGDTQFF